There are a few counts of the clone carrying this TCR beta chain. Its antigen is as yet unknown. Unmatched junction bases numbered 2, after V lost 4 bases and J lost 3 bases. Germline CDR1 and CDR2: SEHNR and FQNEAQ (reference sequence). The CDR3 spans 16 residues. These data come from a study of cytomegalovirus exposure and HLA in healthy donors. Researchers ran the PCR with 60 Vbeta and 13 Jbeta primers. Per the study methods: The count from a later analysis was roughly 80 million unique TCR beta chains, about 9.9 million of them shared. Profiling relied on immunoSEQ multiplex PCR, and the TCRdb table lists in-frame clones only, not all of them. The D gene and trimming were derived from the DNA, and the V and J assignments and clone size from that table. The sample holds 100,000 to 150,000 clones, over 60% seen once. Study-wide points: Some public TCRs appeared in many individuals, while most sequences were rare. Later analysis demonstrated an association between a missense DCLRE1C variant and TCR beta V- and J-gene trimming.

This chain connects TRBV7-9 to TRBJ2-5, with 16 bases aligning to TRBD2. This receptor was obtained from a woman aged 40-49 years in good health and CMV-seropositive. What was sequenced was PBMCs. CDR3 bases: TGTGCCAGCAGCTCGGGACTAGCGGGGGGGGAAGAGACCCAGTACTTC. Its protein product is CASSSGLAGGEETQYF.